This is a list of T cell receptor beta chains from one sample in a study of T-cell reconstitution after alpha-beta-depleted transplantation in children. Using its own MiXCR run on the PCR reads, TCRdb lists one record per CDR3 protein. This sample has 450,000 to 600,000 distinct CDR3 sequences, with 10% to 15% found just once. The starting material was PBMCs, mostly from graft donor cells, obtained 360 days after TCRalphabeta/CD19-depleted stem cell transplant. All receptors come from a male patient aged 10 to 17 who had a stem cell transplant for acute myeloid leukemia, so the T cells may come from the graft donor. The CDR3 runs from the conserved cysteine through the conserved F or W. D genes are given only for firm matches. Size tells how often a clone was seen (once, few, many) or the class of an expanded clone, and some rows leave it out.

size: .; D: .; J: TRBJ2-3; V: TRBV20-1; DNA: TGCAGTGCTACGCGGGACAGTCGGCACACAGATACGCAGTATTTT; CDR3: CSATRDSRHTDTQYF
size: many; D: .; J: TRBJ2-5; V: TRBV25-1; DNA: TGTGCCAGCAGTGAACTCGCCACGAATCAAGAGACCCAGTACTTC; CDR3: CASSELATNQETQYF
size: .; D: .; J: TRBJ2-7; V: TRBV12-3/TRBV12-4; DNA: TGTGCCAGCAGTTCGCTTAGCTCCTACGAGCAGTACTTC; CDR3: CASSSLSSYEQYF
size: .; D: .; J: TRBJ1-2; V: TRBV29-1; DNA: TGCAGGACGGACGGACTCTATGGCTACACCTTC; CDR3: CRTDGLYGYTF
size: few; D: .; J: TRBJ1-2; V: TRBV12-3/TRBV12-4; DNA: TGTGCCAGCAGTTTCCCCTCCTATGGCTACACCTTC; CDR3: CASSFPSYGYTF
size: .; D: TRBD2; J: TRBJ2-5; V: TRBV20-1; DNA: TGCAGTGCTAGAGATCTCCCTAGCGGGAGTCAGGAGACCCAGTACTTC; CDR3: CSARDLPSGSQETQYF
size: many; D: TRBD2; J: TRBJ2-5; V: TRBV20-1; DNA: TGCAGTGCTAGTGGGGTAGCGGGAGGATACCAAGAGACCCAGTACTTC; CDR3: CSASGVAGGYQETQYF
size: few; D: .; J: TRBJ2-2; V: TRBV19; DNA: TGTGCCACCACCCGACCAGGGACCGGGGAGCTGTTTTTT; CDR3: CATTRPGTGELFF
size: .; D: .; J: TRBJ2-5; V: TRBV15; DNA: TGTGCCACCAGCAGAGGGGACAACTTCCAAGAGACCCAGTACTTC; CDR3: CATSRGDNFQETQYF
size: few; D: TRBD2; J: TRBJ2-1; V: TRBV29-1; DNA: TGCAGCGTCGCTCGACTAGCGGGAGATGGTGAGCAGTTCTTC; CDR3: CSVARLAGDGEQFF
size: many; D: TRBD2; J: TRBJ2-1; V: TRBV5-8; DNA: TGTGCCAGCAGCTTAAGCGGGAGGGTTACCTACAATGAGCAGTTCTTC; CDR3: CASSLSGRVTYNEQFF
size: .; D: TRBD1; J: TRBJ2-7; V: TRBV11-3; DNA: TGTGCCAGCAGCGCCGCCGGGACAGGGCCCTACGAGCAGTACTTC; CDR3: CASSAAGTGPYEQYF
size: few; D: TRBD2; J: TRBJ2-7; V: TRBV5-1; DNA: TGCGCCAGCAGCTTGCGGACTAGCGGGAGTAACTACGAGCAGTACTTC; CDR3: CASSLRTSGSNYEQYF
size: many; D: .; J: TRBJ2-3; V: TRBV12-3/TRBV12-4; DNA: TGTGCCAGCACCCAAGGAGGGCCAACAGATACGCAGTATTTT; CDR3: CASTQGGPTDTQYF
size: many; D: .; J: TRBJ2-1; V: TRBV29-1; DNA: TGCAGCGTTGAAGATCGGCTTTCTGAACCGACCTACAATGAGCAGTTCTTC; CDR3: CSVEDRLSEPTYNEQFF
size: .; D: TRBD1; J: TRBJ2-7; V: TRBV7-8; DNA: TGTGCCAGCAGCTTAGGTGGGGACAGGAGCTCCTACGAGCAGTACTTC; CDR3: CASSLGGDRSSYEQYF
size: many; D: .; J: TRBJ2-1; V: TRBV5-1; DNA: TGCGCCAGCAGCCCTCGGTTGTCGACCTACAATGAGCAGTTCTTC; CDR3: CASSPRLSTYNEQFF
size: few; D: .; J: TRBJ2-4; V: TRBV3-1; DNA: TGTGCCAGCAGCCAAGAATGGGCGGGGAAAAACATTCAGTACTTC; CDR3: CASSQEWAGKNIQYF
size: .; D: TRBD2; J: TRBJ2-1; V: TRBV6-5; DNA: TGTGCCAGCAGGCCGGGACTAGCGGGAGGGAGCTCCTACAATGAGCAGTTCTTC; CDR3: CASRPGLAGGSSYNEQFF
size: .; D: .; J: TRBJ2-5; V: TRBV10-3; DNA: TGTGCCACCGTTGGGGGACCGATACAAGAGACCCAGTACTTC; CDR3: CATVGGPIQETQYF
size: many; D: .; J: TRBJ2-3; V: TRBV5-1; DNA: TGCGCCAGCAGCCAAGCGGGACATTACACAGATACGCAGTATTTT; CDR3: CASSQAGHYTDTQYF
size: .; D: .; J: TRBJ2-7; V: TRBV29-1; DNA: TGCAGCGTTGGTAGGGACCTAGCCTACGAGCAGTACTTC; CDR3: CSVGRDLAYEQYF
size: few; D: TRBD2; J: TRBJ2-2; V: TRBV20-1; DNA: TGCAGTGCTAGCATTCCTTTTCTAGCGGGAGTTCCCGGGGAGCTGTTTTTT; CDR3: CSASIPFLAGVPGELFF
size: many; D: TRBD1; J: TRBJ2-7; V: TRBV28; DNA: TGTGCCAGCAGGGGACAGGGGTTCTACGAGCAGTACTTC; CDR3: CASRGQGFYEQYF
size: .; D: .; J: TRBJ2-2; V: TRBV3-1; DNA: TGTGCCAGCAGCCAAGTAGAGGGGAGAACCGGGGAGCTGTTTTTT; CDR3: CASSQVEGRTGELFF
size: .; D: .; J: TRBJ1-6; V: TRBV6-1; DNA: TGTGCCATCCAAAGGGCAGCCTATAATTCACCCCTCCACTTT; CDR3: CAIQRAAYNSPLHF
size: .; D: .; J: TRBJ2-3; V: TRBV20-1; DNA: TGCAGTGCCCCGGGGGCCTGGGGTGAGGATACGCAGTATTTT; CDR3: CSAPGAWGEDTQYF
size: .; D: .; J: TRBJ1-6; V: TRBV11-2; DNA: TGTGCCAGCAGCTTAGAAGCCCGTACCTATAATTCACCCCTCCACTTT; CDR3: CASSLEARTYNSPLHF
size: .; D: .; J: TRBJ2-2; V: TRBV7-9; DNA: TGTGCCAGCAGCTTAGAGAGGTTATCCACCGGGGAGCTGTTTTTT; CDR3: CASSLERLSTGELFF
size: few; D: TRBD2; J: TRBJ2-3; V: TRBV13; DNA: TGTGCCAGCAGCCCACCCTGGCGGGGGGCCCTTGGAGATACGCAGTATTTT; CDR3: CASSPPWRGALGDTQYF
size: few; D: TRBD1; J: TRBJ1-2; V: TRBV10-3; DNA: TGTGCCATCAGTGATTCTGGACAGGGGCGTGTGGGGCACACCTTC; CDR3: CAISDSGQGRVGHTF
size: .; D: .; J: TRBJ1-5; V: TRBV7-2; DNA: TGTGCCAGCAGCTTACAACCAGGGGACAATCAGCCCCAGCATTTT; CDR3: CASSLQPGDNQPQHF
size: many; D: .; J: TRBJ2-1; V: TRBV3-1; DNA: TGTGCCAGCAGCCAAGAAGTAGTAGGGGGTGAGCAGTTCTTC; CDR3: CASSQEVVGGEQFF
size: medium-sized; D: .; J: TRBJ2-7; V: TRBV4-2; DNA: TGTGCCAGCAGCCAGGGGACGACCTCCTACGAGCAGTACTTC; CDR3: CASSQGTTSYEQYF
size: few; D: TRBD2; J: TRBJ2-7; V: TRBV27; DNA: TGTGCCAGCAGTTTAGCGGGGGGGGACTACGAGCAGTACTTC; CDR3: CASSLAGGDYEQYF
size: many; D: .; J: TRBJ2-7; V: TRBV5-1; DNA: TGCGCCAGCAGCCTGAATGGGGTCTACGAGCAGTACTTC; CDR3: CASSLNGVYEQYF
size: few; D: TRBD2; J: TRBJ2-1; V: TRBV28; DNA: TGTGCCAGCAGTTTACTGCGGGAGAACAATGAGCAGTTCTTC; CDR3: CASSLLRENNEQFF
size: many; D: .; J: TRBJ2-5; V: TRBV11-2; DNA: TGTGCCAGCAGCTTGGGGGCCCAAGAGACCCAGTACTTC; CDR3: CASSLGAQETQYF
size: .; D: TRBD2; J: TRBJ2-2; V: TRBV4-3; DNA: TGCGCCAGCAGCCAGGACACCCTAGCGGGAGTCACCGGGGAGCTGTTTTTT; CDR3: CASSQDTLAGVTGELFF
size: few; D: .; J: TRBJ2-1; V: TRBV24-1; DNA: TGTGCCACCAGGGACAGCAACAATGAGCAGTTCTTC; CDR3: CATRDSNNEQFF
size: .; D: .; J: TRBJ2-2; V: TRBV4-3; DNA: TGCGCCAGCAGCCAAGATCTTTTTAGAACCGGGGAGCTGTTTTTT; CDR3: CASSQDLFRTGELFF
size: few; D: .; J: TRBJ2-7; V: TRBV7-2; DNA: TGTGCCAGCAGCTTAGCGCTTAGGACCCTCTCCTACGAGCAGTACTTC; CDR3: CASSLALRTLSYEQYF
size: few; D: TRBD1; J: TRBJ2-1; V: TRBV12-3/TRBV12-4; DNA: TGTGCCAGCAGTTTAGCGCGAGTCGGGACAGGGCGAGACAATGAGCAGTTCTTC; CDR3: CASSLARVGTGRDNEQFF
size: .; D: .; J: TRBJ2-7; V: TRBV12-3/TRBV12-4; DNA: TGTGCCAGCAGCCCTGACTCTCCTCTTATATCCTACGAGCAGTACTTC; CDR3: CASSPDSPLISYEQYF
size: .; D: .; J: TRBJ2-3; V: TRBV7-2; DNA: TGTGCCAGCAGTGAACCTAGGCCAGATACGCAGTATTTT; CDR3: CASSEPRPDTQYF
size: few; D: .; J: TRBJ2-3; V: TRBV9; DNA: TGTGCCAGCAGCGTAGCATTCGGGGGCACAGATACGCAGTATTTT; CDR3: CASSVAFGGTDTQYF
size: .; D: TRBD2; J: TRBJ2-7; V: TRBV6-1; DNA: TGTGCCAGCAGGAAACCGGGACTAGCGGGAGGCGAGCAGTACTTC; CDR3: CASRKPGLAGGEQYF
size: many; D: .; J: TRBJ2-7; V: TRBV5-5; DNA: TGTGCCAGCAACAGGGACTTGACCTTCTCCTACGAGCAGTACTTC; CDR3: CASNRDLTFSYEQYF
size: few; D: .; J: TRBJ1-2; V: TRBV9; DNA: TGTGCCAGCAGCGTAGCAGTGAACTATGGCTACACCTTC; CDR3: CASSVAVNYGYTF
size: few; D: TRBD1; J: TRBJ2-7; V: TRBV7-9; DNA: TGTGCCAGCAGACAAAGGCCCCGGGACAGGCCCCTGGACGAGCAGTACTTC; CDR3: CASRQRPRDRPLDEQYF
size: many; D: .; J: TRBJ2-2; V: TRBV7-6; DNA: TGTGCCAGCAGCTTAGTAGCCAAAGCCCACACCGGGGAGCTGTTTTTT; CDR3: CASSLVAKAHTGELFF
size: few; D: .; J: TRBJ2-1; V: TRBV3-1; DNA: TGTGCCAGCAGCCCGGACTCAGACAATGAGCAGTTCTTC; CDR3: CASSPDSDNEQFF
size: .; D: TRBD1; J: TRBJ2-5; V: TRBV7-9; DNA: TGTGCCAGCAGCCAAACAGGGGAACAAGAGACCCAGTACTTC; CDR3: CASSQTGEQETQYF